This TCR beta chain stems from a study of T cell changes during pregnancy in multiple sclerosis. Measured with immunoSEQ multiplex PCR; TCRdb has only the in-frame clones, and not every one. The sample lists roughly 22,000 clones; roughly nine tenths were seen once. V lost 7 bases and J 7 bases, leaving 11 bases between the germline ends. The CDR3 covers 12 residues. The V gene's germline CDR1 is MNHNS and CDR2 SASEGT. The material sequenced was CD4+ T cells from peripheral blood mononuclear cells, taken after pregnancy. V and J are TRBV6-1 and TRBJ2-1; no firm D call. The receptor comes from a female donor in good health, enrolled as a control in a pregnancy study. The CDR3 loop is CASIGYGNEQFF. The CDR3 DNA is TGTGCCAGCATCGGTTACGGGAATGAGCAGTTCTTC.